Described below is a single T cell receptor beta chain sequence and its context. This sample was included in a study of Ad26.COV2.S vaccination and SARS-CoV-2 variants. Treatment given: around 19 received Ad26.COV2.S at low or high dose, single or two shots; 5 received placebo; per-sample allocation not given. Collection of samples fell on day 63 after the first vaccine or placebo injection. The table came from immunoSEQ multiplex PCR; TCRdb's copy has only in-frame clones and leaves some out. This sample has 440,000 or so clones, with roughly 88% found just once. CDR3 length equals 16 residues. Germline CDR1 LGHNA, CDR2 YNFKEQ. V lost 0 bases, J lost 2 bases, and 14 bases lay in between.

The rearrangement uses TRBV4-2 and TRBJ2-7; D may correspond to TRBD1 or TRBD2 (5 bases each). The TCR originated in a person between 18 and 65 years old who received the Ad26.COV2.S COVID-19 vaccine or a placebo. Sample: peripheral blood, taken in a trial of Ad26.COV2.S vaccine versus placebo. The CDR3 spells CASSQDGDLSTYEQYF. CDR3 DNA sequence: TGTGCCAGCAGCCAAGATGGGGACCTCTCTACCTACGAGCAGTACTTC.